Below, 20 T cell receptor beta chains from the same sample are listed, as sequenced in a study of T cells in women clearing cervical HPV infection. The data were produced by immunoSEQ multiplex PCR, yet TCRdb's version contains in-frame clones alone and is incomplete. Reported are fewer than 35,000 clones; the ten largest clones contain approximately 20%. What was sequenced was blood buffy coat. The source is a woman between 18 and 70 years old with a cervical HPV16 infection that either progressed to CIN3+ or cleared (not recorded which).

To note about this clone: An end of the junction differs from the germline gene, which may be a read error. The CDR3 goes on 3 residues after the read ends, and that part is filled in from the germline J gene. Other DNA sequences in the sample encode the same CDR3. The chain joins TRBV29-1 to TRBJ1-3; 9 bases fit TRBD1. Germline V gene data show CDR1 as SQVTM and CDR2 as ANQGSEA. The CDR3 runs to 14 residues. This CDR3 is CSVVGTGTGNTIYF. Partial CDR3 DNA: TGCAGCGTTGTGGGGACAGGGACTGGAAACACT.

Worth noting for this clone: The CDR3 extends 3 residues past the end of the read, so its final part is completed from the germline J gene. The chain joins TRBV2 to TRBJ1-2; D is ambiguous. CDR1 is SNHLY, CDR2 FYNNEI, per germline. The CDR3 sequence is 12 residues long. The DNA read from the CDR3 is TGTGCCAGCAGTGGGTACTCCTACGAC. This encodes CASSGYSYD. The entire CDR3 sequence reads CASSGYSYDYTF. The full variable domain, completed using reference TRBV2 and TRBJ1-2, is EPEVTQTPSHQVTQMGQEVILRCVPISNHLYFYWYRQILGQKVEFLVSFYNNEISEKSEIFDDQFSVERPDGSNFTLKIRSTKLEDSAMYFCASSGYSYDYTFGSGTRLTVV.

On this clone itself: Read coverage stops 3 residues before the CDR3 terminus; the germline J gene supplies the remainder. The genes are TRBV6-2 or TRBV6-3 and TRBJ2-4; D is uncertain. Germline V gene sequence: CDR1 MNHEY, CDR2 SVGEGT. The CDR3 covers 12 residues. The sequenced part of the CDR3 DNA is TGTGCCAGCAGTTTGACAATCTATGGT. Its translation is CASSLTIYG. The full CDR3 sequence reads CASSLTIYGQYF.

Turning to this clone: The read falls 3 residues short of the CDR3 end, and the missing part is taken from the germline J gene. This chain joins TRBV20-1 and TRBJ1-5; TRBD1 matches 7 bases. V dropped 5 bases and J dropped 7; count of bases not matched to a gene: 8. Germline V gives CDR1 DFQATT, CDR2 SNEGSKA (reference sequence). The length of the CDR3 is 13 residues. The DNA read from the CDR3 is TGCAGTGCTGGACAGGTGGGAGGGCAGCCC. Its translation: CSAGQVGGQP. The full CDR3 protein is CSAGQVGGQPQHF.

Concerning this clone itself: The CDR3 end is not reached by the read, which stops 3 residues before it; the germline J gene fills it in. The J gene is TRBJ2-6, the V gene TRBV30, with 9 bases fitting TRBD1. The length of the CDR3 is 15 residues. J was trimmed by 3 bases and V by 8 bases; bases with no gene match: 8. CDR1 and CDR2 from the germline V gene are GTSNPN and SVGIG (reference sequence). The sequenced part of the CDR3 DNA is TGTGCCGGGGGACAGGGTCGCTATGGGGCCAACGTC. It encodes CAGGQGRYGANV. The CDR3 in full is CAGGQGRYGANVLTF.

With regard to this clone: The read ends 3 residues shy of where the CDR3 ends; the end is completed using the germline J gene. V usage is TRBV18 and J usage is TRBJ1-1, with D maybe TRBD1 (6 bases). V gave up 3 bases and J gave up 6 bases, with 11 bases separating them. Germline CDR1 reads KGHSH; CDR2 reads LQKENI. This CDR3 region has 13 residues. CDR3 sequence: CASSPTGTAEAFF. The sequenced part of the CDR3 DNA is TGTGCCAGCTCACCCACAGGGACGGCTGAA.

Worth noting for this clone: Coverage ceases 3 residues before the CDR3 finishes, and the germline J gene fills in the end. This chain joins TRBV6-2 or TRBV6-3 and TRBJ2-7; weak D call: TRBD1 (6 bases). The CDR3 is 14 residues long. V lost 4 bases, J lost 6 bases, and 16 bases lay in between. From germline, CDR1 is MNHEY and CDR2 SVGEGT. The CDR3: CASSWTQGAGEQYF. Partial CDR3 DNA: TGTGCCAGCAGTTGGACACAGGGAGCAGGCGAG.

A word on this clone: The read ends 3 residues shy of where the CDR3 ends; the end is completed using the germline J gene. V gene TRBV7-2 combines with J gene TRBJ1-4; D may be TRBD1 (6 bases). This CDR3 has 14 amino acids. Germline-derived CDR1 and CDR2 are SGHTA and FQGNSA. The germline V and J ends were trimmed by 2 bases and 6 bases, with 10 bases remaining between them. The CDR3 loop reads CASSLKGVDEKLFF. The sequenced CDR3 bases are TGTGCCAGCAGCTTAAAGGGGGTTGATGAAAAA.

On this clone itself: The read finishes 3 residues shy of the CDR3 end, and the germline J gene is used to complete it. The gene calls are TRBV7-8 and TRBJ1-1, with D possibly matching TRBD1 (5 bases). Per the germline V gene, CDR1 is SGHVS and CDR2 is FQNEAQ. This CDR3 has 12 amino acids. Partial CDR3 DNA: TGTGCCAGCTCCAGGGTGGGCCAGGAA. Translated: CASSRVGQE. In full, the CDR3 reads CASSRVGQEAFF.

Remarks on this clone: Read data end 3 residues before the CDR3 end; the end is taken from the germline J gene. V gene TRBV6-4 combines with J gene TRBJ2-3, with a possible D match to TRBD1 (6 bases). The CDR3 is 14 residues long. Germline V gene sequence: CDR1 MRHNA, CDR2 SNTAGT. This CDR3 reads CASRILDSNQPQYF. CDR3 DNA (partial): TGTGCCAGCCGCATTTTGGACAGCAATCAGCCG.

Points on this clone: The sequence runs out 3 residues before the end of the CDR3; the remainder is reconstructed from the germline J gene. V gene TRBV7-8 combines with J gene TRBJ2-3; 7 nucleotides align to TRBD1. CDR1 and CDR2 from the germline V gene are SGHVS and FQNEAQ. The length of the CDR3 is 14 residues. CDR3 protein: CASSRGTASQPQYF. The DNA read from the CDR3 is TGTGCCAGCAGCCGAGGGACAGCTAGTCAGCCG.

A word on this clone: Coverage ceases 3 residues before the CDR3 finishes, and the germline J gene fills in the end. The rearrangement joins TRBV7-2 to TRBJ2-4; a weak D match, TRBD2 (5 bases). The CDR3 runs to 12 residues. Germline values: CDR1 SGHTA, CDR2 FQGNSA. The covered CDR3 bases are TGTGCCAGCAGCCAGCGGAACTATGGT. It encodes CASSQRNYG. The whole CDR3 protein is CASSQRNYGQYF. The variable domain in full, completed from reference TRBV7-2 and TRBJ2-4, reads GAGVSQSPSNKVTEKGKDVELRCDPISGHTALYWYRQSLGQGLEFLIYFQGNSAPDKSGLPSDRFSAERTGGSVSTLTIQRTQQEDSAVYLCASSQRNYGQYFGAGTRLSVL.

Note on this clone: With the read ending 3 residues before the CDR3 end, the germline J gene is used to fill in that end. This sequence joins TRBV30 and TRBJ2-5, with 8 nucleotides matching TRBD1. J was trimmed by 1 base and V by 3 bases; bases with no gene match: 1. Germline loops: CDR1 GTSNPN, CDR2 SVGIG (reference sequence). CDR3 length: 13 amino acids. This chain's CDR3 is CAWRGQAQETQYF. The CDR3 bases that were read are TGTGCCTGGAGGGGACAGGCCCAAGAGACC.

About this clone: Read coverage stops 3 residues before the CDR3 terminus; the germline J gene supplies the remainder. This rearrangement joins TRBV6-2 or TRBV6-3 to TRBJ2-5; 12 nucleotides line up with TRBD2. The CDR3 runs 14 residues. CDR1 is MNHEY, CDR2 SVGEGT, per germline. CDR3 DNA, as far as it was read: TGTGCCAGCGTGGGACTAGCGGGCCATGGTACC. This sequence encodes CASVGLAGHGT. Given in full, the CDR3 is CASVGLAGHGTQYF.

In the case of this clone: The CDR3 extends 3 residues past the end of the read, so its final part is completed from the germline J gene. This chain joins TRBV7-9 and TRBJ2-4, with D possibly being TRBD2 (7 bases). This CDR3 has 14 residues. The germline CDR1 and CDR2 sequences are SEHNR and FQNEAQ (reference sequence). The CDR3 sequence: CASSLKRGDYGQYF. The sequenced part of the CDR3 DNA is TGTGCCAGCAGCTTAAAGAGGGGGGACTATGGT.

Turning to this clone: Read data end 3 residues before the CDR3 end; the end is taken from the germline J gene. The chain is built from TRBV30 and TRBJ2-3; perhaps TRBD2 as D (5 bases). This CDR3 is 14 amino acids long. V lost 1 base to trimming and J lost 1 base, with 9 bases between them. Per the germline V gene, CDR1 is GTSNPN and CDR2 is SVGIG (reference sequence). CDR3 DNA, as far as it was read: TGTGCCTGGAGTGGGAAGCGGCGCACAGATACG. It encodes CAWSGKRRTDT. The full CDR3 is CAWSGKRRTDTQYF.

About this clone: The CDR3 is cut off 3 residues early in the read; its end comes from the germline J gene. This chain links TRBV5-1 with TRBJ2-3, with 8 positions matching TRBD1. CDR1 SGHRS and CDR2 YFSETQ come from the germline V gene. The CDR3 loop spans 14 amino acids. The V segment lost 3 bases and the J segment 4 bases; nucleotides outside the gene matches: 4. CDR3 amino acids: CASSSGGNPDTQYF. The DNA read from the CDR3 is TGCGCCAGCAGCTCAGGGGGCAACCCAGATACG.

For this clone: The DNA ends 3 residues before the CDR3 does, and the rest of the CDR3 is filled in from the germline J gene. The V gene is TRBV4-1, the J gene TRBJ1-1, with 10 bases lining up with TRBD1. The CDR3 is 16 residues long. Germline-derived CDR1 and CDR2 are MGHRA and YSYEKL. The trim removed 4 bases at V and 5 bases at J, leaving 10 bases unmatched. This chain's CDR3 is CASSLGTGVVRTEAFF. The covered CDR3 bases are TGCGCCAGCAGCCTCGGGACAGGGGTGGTGAGGACTGAA.

As regards this clone: With the read ending 3 residues before the CDR3 end, the germline J gene is used to fill in that end. V gene TRBV19 combines with J gene TRBJ1-2; no definite D call. The CDR3 has 13 amino acids. Germline V CDR1 and CDR2: LNHDA, SQIVND (reference sequence). The CDR3: CAIKSESTDTYTF. The sequenced CDR3 bases are TGTGCCATCAAATCCGAAAGCACAGATACC.

As regards this clone: The observed sequence ends 3 residues before the CDR3 terminus, with the missing tail filled in from the germline J gene. The rearrangement joins TRBV20-1 to TRBJ2-2, with TRBD2 matching over 11 bases. CDR3 length: 15 residues. Per the germline V gene, CDR1 is DFQATT and CDR2 is SNEGSKA (reference sequence). Germline trimming cut 1 base from V and 5 bases from J; bases unmatched to any gene: 3. The CDR3 here is CSARGLAGFTGELFF. Partial CDR3 DNA: TGCAGTGCTAGAGGACTAGCGGGATTTACCGGGGAG.